Shown below are 10 T cell receptor beta chains from a single sample sequenced in a study of identical twins. TCRdb recomputed calls from the 5' RACE reads with MiXCR, one row per CDR3 protein. The sample consists of a few hundred thousand distinct CDR3 sequences, approximately 10% of them appearing once. Sequencing was carried out using naive T cells sorted from blood. All receptors derive from a woman between 50 and 59 years old in good health.

The CDR3 protein is CASSHFGSGTGELFF. CDR3 sequence (DNA): TGTGCCAGCAGCCACTTCGGGAGCGGGACCGGGGAGCTGTTTTTT. The chain employs TRBV3-1 and TRBJ2-2; maybe TRBD2 (6 bases). V was shortened by 3 bases and J by 5 bases, with 13 bases between the two germline ends. This CDR3 is built from 15 residues. Germline V CDR1 and CDR2: LGHDT, YNNKEL (reference sequence).

The sample holds a few counts of this clonotype. The gene calls are TRBV6-1 and TRBJ2-7; the D call may be TRBD1 or TRBD2 (5 bases each). Between the trimmed V and J ends, which lost 4 bases and 1 base, there was a span of 8 bases. The CDR3 extends over 13 amino acids. Germline CDR1 is MNHNS and CDR2 is SASEGT. CDR3 in amino acids: CASSGGPSYEQYV. In DNA form, the CDR3 reads TGTGCCAGCAGTGGGGGACCATCCTACGAGCAGTACGTC.

This rearrangement joins TRBV2 to TRBJ2-5, with D perhaps matching TRBD2 (5 bases). The germline V gene has CDR1 SNHLY and CDR2 FYNNEI. Trimming shortened V by 7 bases and J by 0 bases, and 15 bases separated the two germline ends. This CDR3 contains 15 residues. The CDR3 reads CASNSRVANQETQYF. CDR3 sequence (DNA): TGTGCCAGCAATTCAAGGGTAGCGAACCAAGAGACCCAGTACTTC. Full variable domain (rest looked up from reference TRBV2 and TRBJ2-5): EPEVTQTPSHQVTQMGQEVILRCVPISNHLYFYWYRQILGQKVEFLVSFYNNEISEKSEIFDDQFSVERPDGSNFTLKIRSTKLEDSAMYFCASNSRVANQETQYFGPGTRLLVL.

This clonotype has just a few counts. The chain couples TRBV24-1 to TRBJ2-3; 9 bases match TRBD1. Germline lookup yields CDR1 KGHDR and CDR2 SFDVKD. The junction had 3 bases not matched to a gene; V was cut back by 4 bases and J by 2 bases. The CDR3 totals 15 residues. Here the CDR3 reads CATSDRDRDTDTQYF. The DNA of the CDR3 is TGTGCCACCAGTGACAGGGACAGGGACACAGATACGCAGTATTTT.

This clonotype was seen at least ten times. The rearrangement links TRBV3-1 to TRBJ2-2; D is possibly TRBD2 (7 bases). The germline V and J ends were trimmed by 4 bases and 7 bases, with 25 bases remaining between them. This CDR3 has 18 amino acids. Germline CDR1 and CDR2: LGHDT and YNNKEL (reference sequence). This CDR3 reads CASSPRRGEAGRHGELFF. For the CDR3, the DNA is TGTGCCAGCAGCCCCCGAAGGGGGGAAGCGGGAAGGCACGGGGAGCTGTTTTTT.

V usage is TRBV6-5 and J usage is TRBJ1-1; D call uncertain. The CDR3 sequence is 13 residues long. Germline-derived CDR1 and CDR2 are MNHEY and SVGAGI. V lost 7 bases, J lost 4 bases, and 13 bases lay in between. CDR3 bases: TGTGCCAGCACCCTCCGGGTCGGCACTGAAGCTTTCTTT. The encoded protein is CASTLRVGTEAFF.

This clonotype came up many times. The chain is built from TRBV12-3 or TRBV12-4 and TRBJ2-1, with D possibly being TRBD2 (6 bases). V lost 8 bases, J lost 4 bases, and 12 bases lay in between. The CDR3 consists of 13 residues. The CDR3 DNA sequence: TGTGCCAGCCGGACTACCGATTACAATGAGCAGTTCTTC. Protein: CASRTTDYNEQFF.

The chain combines TRBV1 with TRBJ2-1; the DNA was not used to check the table's D call, TRBD2. TRBV1 is labeled a pseudogene. The CDR3 is 12 amino acids. Here the CDR3 reads CTSSERDGEQFF. As DNA, the CDR3 is TGCACCAGCAGCGAGCGGGATGGAGAGCAGTTCTTC.

The chain employs TRBV7-3 and TRBJ2-1; D gene ambiguous. Germline V gene lookup returns CDR1 SGHTA and CDR2 FQGTGA. Trimming cost V 0 bases and J 2 bases, with 5 bases left between them. The CDR3 contains 14 residues. The CDR3 DNA reads TGTGCCAGCAGCTTAACGCGCACCTACAATGAGCAGTTCTTC. Amino acid sequence: CASSLTRTYNEQFF.

The DNA of the CDR3 is TGTGCCAGCCTTCAACTTCTCTATGGCTACACCTTC. This codes for CASLQLLYGYTF. The chain recombines TRBV6-6 with TRBJ1-2; D is uncertain. Looked up from germline, CDR1 is MNHNY and CDR2 is SVGAGI (reference sequence). V was shortened by 8 bases and J by 4 bases, with 11 bases between the two germline ends. The CDR3 loop spans 12 amino acids.